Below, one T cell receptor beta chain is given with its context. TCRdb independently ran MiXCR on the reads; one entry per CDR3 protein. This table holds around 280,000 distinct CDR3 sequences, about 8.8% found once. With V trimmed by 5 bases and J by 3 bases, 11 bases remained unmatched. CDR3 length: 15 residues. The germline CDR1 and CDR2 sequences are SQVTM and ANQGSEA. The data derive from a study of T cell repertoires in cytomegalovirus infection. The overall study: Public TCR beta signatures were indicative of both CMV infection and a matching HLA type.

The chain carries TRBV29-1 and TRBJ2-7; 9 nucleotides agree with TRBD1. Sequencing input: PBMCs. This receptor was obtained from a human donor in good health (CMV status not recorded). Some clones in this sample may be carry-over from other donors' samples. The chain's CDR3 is CSVTTRTGVLYEQYF. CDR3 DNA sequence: TGCAGCGTTACGACCAGGACAGGGGTCCTCTACGAGCAGTACTTC.